This paragraph covers one T cell receptor (beta chain) sequence. Participants, about 18 to 89 years old, spanned about two dozen US areas. Each participant's cohort was designated according to participant-reported clinical history. This entry is derived from a study of blood T cell repertoires in COVID-19. The wider study: Sources were T cells, B-cell-depleted T cells, or PBMCs; the material itself was cDNA or gDNA.

Authors' analysis steps: Reference gene primer amplification gave nucleated cell count estimates. Profiling relied on immunoSEQ multiplex PCR, and the TCRdb table lists in-frame clones only, not all of them. For V, J and clone size, that table is used; D and trimming come from the DNA. The data show 250,000 to 350,000 clones, more than 70% seen once. This receptor was obtained from a woman in her sixties in a cohort exposed to, infected with or recovered from COVID-19 (not recorded which). Sequencing input: PBMCs or T cells enriched from blood (not recorded which).

The CDR3 reads CASSFDGLNQPQHF. The CDR3 region has the DNA TGTGCCAGCAGTTTTGACGGACTCAATCAGCCCCAGCATTTT. The V gene is TRBV28, the J gene TRBJ1-5, with D unclear. Germline V gene sequence: CDR1 MDHEN, CDR2 SYDVKM. V was cut by 3 bases and J by 3 bases, with 9 bases left in between. The CDR3 contains 14 residues.